The 23 T cell receptor beta chains given below trace back to one sample, sequenced in a study of neurological immune-mediated disorders. TCRdb re-called the 5' RACE reads through MiXCR, storing one row per CDR3 protein. The sample lists tens of thousands of distinct CDR3 sequences, roughly 3.2% occurring once. Material for sequencing was PBMCs. Receptor source: a woman in her forties or fifties with multiple sclerosis.

There are many counts of this clonotype. The chain combines TRBV20-1 with TRBJ1-2, with 9 bases that match TRBD1. The CDR3 covers 14 residues. V trimming: 1 base; J trimming: 5 bases; junction bases outside the gene matches: 5. Looked up from germline, CDR1 is DFQATT and CDR2 is SNEGSKA (reference sequence). CDR3 DNA: TGCAGTGCTAGAGTACAGGGGGCCTGGTATGGCTACACCTTC. Amino acid sequence: CSARVQGAWYGYTF.

This clonotype showed up many times. The chain combines TRBV25-1 with TRBJ1-1; D remains ambiguous. In germline, CDR1 is MGHDK, CDR2 SYGVNS. The CDR3 has 13 residues. V was clipped by 3 bases and J by 5 bases, with 10 bases between them. The DNA for the CDR3 is TGTGCCAGCAGTGAGGCGGTGGGGACTGAAGCTTTCTTT. It specifies CASSEAVGTEAFF. The full variable domain, its missing parts supplied by reference TRBV25-1 and TRBJ1-1, is EADIYQTPRYLVIGTGKKITLECSQTMGHDKMYWYQQDPGMELHLIHYSYGVNSTEKGDLSSESTVSRIRTEHFPLTLESARPSHTSQYLCASSEAVGTEAFFGQGTRLTVV.

This clonotype was detected many times. The V and J genes are TRBV20-1 and TRBJ2-5; 9 bases are a match to TRBD2. The germline CDR1 and CDR2 sequences are DFQATT and SNEGSKA (reference sequence). The CDR3 sequence is 17 residues long. V lost 2 bases to trimming and J lost 5 bases; unmatched junction nucleotides: 15. The CDR3: CSARTGVSGGRPETQYF. CDR3 DNA sequence: TGCAGTGCTAGAACAGGGGTTAGCGGGGGCCGGCCGGAGACCCAGTACTTC.

In its sample, this clonotype was seen many times. The chain employs TRBV11-2 and TRBJ2-7, with TRBD1 matching 7 bases. Germline V gene data show CDR1 as SGHAT and CDR2 as FQNNGV. The CDR3 is 15 residues long. V gave up 1 base and J gave up 0 bases; unmatched junction bases: 3. CDR3 bases: TGTGCCAGCAGCTTAGTTCGGGACAGCTCCTACGAGCAGTACTTC. Amino acid sequence: CASSLVRDSSYEQYF.

This clonotype was recorded many times. The genes are TRBV20-1 and TRBJ1-2; 7 bases agree with TRBD1. CDR1 and CDR2 from the germline V gene are DFQATT and SNEGSKA (reference sequence). The CDR3 extends over 16 amino acids. The CDR3 loop reads CSASNQPQTGPYGYTF. In DNA form, the CDR3 reads TGCAGCGCATCCAACCAACCCCAGACAGGGCCCTATGGCTACACCTTC.

Ten or more counts support this clonotype. This chain joins TRBV20-1 and TRBJ1-1, with D tentatively TRBD1 (5 bases). Trimming removed 6 bases from V and 0 bases from J, with 14 bases in between. The CDR3 length is 14 residues. Germline V lookup: CDR1 DFQATT, CDR2 SNEGSKA (reference sequence). The CDR3 sequence is CSALSTGLNTEAFF. The CDR3 nucleotides are TGCAGTGCCTTAAGCACGGGGCTGAACACTGAAGCTTTCTTT.

This clonotype was seen repeatedly, ten times or more. The CDR3 DNA is TGCGCCAGCAGCCCGCTAGGACTAGCGGGGGGCCGGGATACGCAGTATTTT. This gives the protein CASSPLGLAGGRDTQYF. V gene TRBV5-1 combines with J gene TRBJ2-3, with 14 bases aligning to TRBD2. J lost 6 bases, V lost 4 bases, and 10 bases had no gene match. The germline CDR1 and CDR2 sequences are SGHRS and YFSETQ. The CDR3 runs 17 residues.

This clonotype was counted ten times or more. V is TRBV5-1 and J is TRBJ1-1; a weak D match, TRBD1 (5 bases). The germline V gene encodes CDR1 SGHRS and CDR2 YFSETQ. Trimming left V 4 bases short and J 3 bases short, with 16 bases between. The CDR3 length is 15 residues. CDR3 region: CASSDLRGEDTEAFF. Here the CDR3 DNA reads TGCGCCAGCAGCGACCTCCGGGGGGAGGACACTGAAGCTTTCTTT.

The J gene is TRBJ2-7, the V gene TRBV20-1, with 8 bases identical to TRBD1. J lost 0 bases, V lost 7 bases, and 5 bases had no gene match. The CDR3 loop spans 13 amino acids. The germline V gene encodes CDR1 DFQATT and CDR2 SNEGSKA (reference sequence). CDR3: CSDRDRSSYEQYF. In nucleotides, the CDR3 is TGCAGTGATAGGGACAGGAGCTCCTACGAGCAGTACTTC.

This rearrangement joins TRBV5-4 to TRBJ2-1; TRBD2 might be the D (7 bases). Trimming stripped 4 bases from V and 0 bases from J, with 14 bases between. Per germline, CDR1 SGHNT and CDR2 YYREEE (reference sequence). The CDR3 runs to 16 residues. The chain's CDR3 is CASSNGGASSYNEQFF. The CDR3 DNA sequence: TGTGCCAGCAGCAATGGGGGGGCCAGCTCCTACAATGAGCAGTTCTTC.

This clonotype was observed at least ten times. The chain recombines TRBV28 with TRBJ2-1; TRBD1 aligns across 8 bases. This CDR3 is built from 16 residues. Losses at the gene ends were 5 bases for V and 0 bases for J; bases not matched to a gene: 6. CDR1 and CDR2 (germline): MDHEN, SYDVKM. CDR3 DNA sequence: TGTGCCAGCAGTCTGACCGGGACAGGCTCCTACAATGAGCAGTTCTTC. Protein sequence: CASSLTGTGSYNEQFF.

As for this clonotype: A much larger clone lies a single base off, so this may be a read error. CDR3 coding DNA: TGCAGTGCTAGAGACCTAGCGGGGAACTCCTACAATGAGCAGTTCTTC. Translated, it gives CSARDLAGNSYNEQFF. This chain joins TRBV20-1 and TRBJ2-1; 9 bases align to TRBD2. The CDR3 is made up of 16 amino acids. V was clipped by 0 bases and J by 0 bases; unmatched bases: 3. Looked up from germline, CDR1 is DFQATT and CDR2 is SNEGSKA (reference sequence).

The table lists this clonotype with many counts. The CDR3 protein is CASSPDGHSHEQYF. DNA of the CDR3: TGTGCCAGCAGCCCCGACGGACATTCCCACGAGCAGTACTTC. The V and J genes are TRBV7-2 and TRBJ2-7, with D perhaps matching TRBD1 (5 bases). CDR3 length: 14 residues. Germline lookup yields CDR1 SGHTA and CDR2 FQGNSA. The germline V and J ends were trimmed by 5 bases and 5 bases, with 16 bases remaining between them.

This sequence joins TRBV18 and TRBJ2-1; no clear D gene. The CDR3 totals 12 residues. Germline lookup yields CDR1 KGHSH and CDR2 LQKENI. Trimming cost V 5 bases and J 7 bases, with 9 bases left between them. The CDR3 sequence: CASSGDMNEQFF. In nucleotides, the CDR3 is TGTGCCAGCTCAGGGGATATGAATGAGCAGTTCTTC.

This clonotype was counted at least ten times. The chain couples TRBV6-2 or TRBV6-3 to TRBJ1-2; 7 bases match TRBD1. Germline values: CDR1 MNHEY, CDR2 SVGEGT. The junction had 17 bases not matched to a gene; V was cut back by 2 bases and J by 8 bases. The CDR3 length is 17 residues. The CDR3 coding sequence is TGTGCCAGCAGTTACCCTAAGGGACAGCTCCTTCCGTTCGGCTACACCTTC. This encodes CASSYPKGQLLPFGYTF.

This clonotype was seen a handful of times. Being one base from a much bigger clone, this may be a read error. This chain uses TRBV5-1 with TRBJ2-3; D possibly corresponds to TRBD2 (5 bases). CDR3 length: 16 amino acids. Germline V gene sequence: CDR1 SGHRS, CDR2 YFSETQ. CDR3 DNA: TGCGCCAGCAAGGTGTGGGGTCGTGCTAGCACAGATAAGCAGTATTTT. It encodes CASKVWGRASTDKQYF.

This clonotype was observed a handful of times. The chain links TRBV5-1 to TRBJ2-2; TRBD1 matches at 8 bases. Germline CDR1 is SGHRS and CDR2 is YFSETQ. V was pared by 4 bases and J by 4 bases, with 3 bases of the junction left unmatched. This CDR3 is built from 14 residues. The CDR3 DNA reads TGCGCCAGCAGCGTACAGGGGGGCACCGGGGAGCTGTTTTTT. Translation gives CASSVQGGTGELFF.

Ten or more counts support this clonotype. The chain combines TRBV10-3 with TRBJ1-2; D unresolved. The CDR3 sequence is 14 residues long. Germline values: CDR1 ENHRY, CDR2 SYGVKD. The V and J ends lost 3 bases and 2 bases respectively, with 10 bases between them. The CDR3 nucleotides are TGTGCCATCAGTGAACGGGAATTGAACTATGGCTACACCTTC. Protein product: CAISERELNYGYTF.

This clonotype was detected many times. At one end, the junction sequence differs from germline, possibly due to a read error. The V call is TRBV12-3 or TRBV12-4, the J call TRBJ2-5, with D maybe TRBD2 (6 bases). The CDR3 is 13 amino acids. The CDR3 DNA reads as TGTGCCAGCAGTAGGGACTCACAAGGGACCCAGTACTTC. Translation gives CASSRDSQGTQYF.

The sample holds many counts of this clonotype. V usage is TRBV5-1 and J usage is TRBJ1-2, with 7 bases lining up with TRBD1. J was trimmed by 7 bases and V by 5 bases; bases with no gene match: 8. The germline V gene has CDR1 SGHRS and CDR2 YFSETQ. This CDR3 region has 13 residues. CDR3 protein: CASRIDREAGYTF. CDR3 bases: TGCGCCAGCAGGATAGACAGGGAAGCTGGCTACACCTTC. Based on the CDR3 plus reference TRBV5-1 and TRBJ1-2, the full variable domain is KAGVTQTPRYLIKTRGQQVTLSCSPISGHRSVSWYQQTPGQGLQFLFEYFSETQRNKGNFPGRFSGRQFSNSRSEMNVSTLELGDSALYLCASRIDREAGYTFGSGTRLTVV.

Many counts were recorded for this clonotype. The DNA of the CDR3 is TGCAGTGCTGCCCCGGACAGGGGGAGGTACGAGCAGTACTTC. Protein product: CSAAPDRGRYEQYF. This chain links TRBV20-1 with TRBJ2-7; 10 bases agree with TRBD1. CDR3 length: 14 residues. V trimming: 5 bases; J trimming: 4 bases; junction bases outside the gene matches: 8. Per germline, CDR1 DFQATT and CDR2 SNEGSKA (reference sequence).

This clonotype was seen repeatedly, ten times or more. The chain carries TRBV7-9 and TRBJ1-4; D gene ambiguous. Trimming pared 5 bases from V and 8 bases from J, leaving 9 bases between. The CDR3 is 12 residues long. CDR1 is SEHNR and CDR2 is FQNEAQ in the germline V gene (reference sequence). The CDR3 region is CASSGSGEKLFF. In DNA, the CDR3 is TGTGCCAGCAGCGGCAGTGGGGAAAAACTGTTTTTT.

In its sample, this clonotype was seen many times. V gene TRBV7-2 combines with J gene TRBJ1-1; 8 bases are a match to TRBD1. The V segment lost 5 bases and the J segment 2 bases; nucleotides outside the gene matches: 4. There are 14 residues in the CDR3. Germline-derived CDR1 and CDR2 are SGHTA and FQGNSA. The chain's CDR3 is CASSPDRGNTEAFF. The CDR3 DNA is TGTGCCAGCAGCCCAGACAGGGGAAACACTGAAGCTTTCTTT.